One and the same sample provided the 27 T cell receptor beta chains below, sequenced in a study of cytotoxic CD8 clonotypes in ibrutinib-treated CLL. Clones were sequenced by immunoSEQ multiplex PCR, and TCRdb holds only the in-frame ones, with some missing. The table shows about 130,000 clones, with over 75% occurring only once. Sequenced here: PBMCs, sampled after 24 months of ibrutinib treatment. These receptors were obtained from a human donor with chronic lymphocytic leukemia.

V gene TRBV5-5 combines with J gene TRBJ2-7; 12 bases agree with TRBD1. V lost 4 bases and J lost 3; bases outside the gene matches: 8. Germline-derived CDR1 and CDR2 are SGHKS and YYEKEE (reference sequence). The length of the CDR3 is 16 residues. CDR3 residues: CASSRSGTGGVYEQYF. The CDR3 DNA reads TGTGCCAGCAGCCGATCGGGGACAGGGGGCGTCTACGAGCAGTACTTC.

The chain recombines TRBV27 with TRBJ2-7, with D tentatively TRBD1 (6 bases). V shed 10 bases and J shed 0 bases, with 16 bases lying between them. This CDR3 contains 14 residues. Germline loops: CDR1 MNHEY, CDR2 SMNVEV (reference sequence). CDR3 sequence reads: CATITRTVSYEQYF. Here the CDR3 DNA reads TGTGCCACCATCACCCGGACAGTCTCCTACGAGCAGTACTTC.

The rearrangement joins TRBV6-6 to TRBJ2-2; D might be TRBD2 (5 bases). The CDR3 has 13 residues. Trimming shortened V by 3 bases and J by 6 bases, and 8 bases separated the two germline ends. Looked up from germline, CDR1 is MNHNY and CDR2 is SVGAGI (reference sequence). CDR3 nucleotides: TGTGCCAGCAGTTATGTGCGGGCCGGGGAGCTGTTTTTT. Translated, it gives CASSYVRAGELFF.

This clone was detected ten times or more. The J gene is TRBJ1-2, the V gene TRBV28; D unresolved. The CDR3 is made up of 12 amino acids. Germline V gene sequence: CDR1 MDHEN, CDR2 SYDVKM. Trimming stripped 3 bases from V and 7 bases from J, with 9 bases between. CDR3 coding DNA: TGTGCCAGCAGTTTCGTCGGCGGTGGCTACACCTTC. Its protein is CASSFVGGGYTF.

The J gene is TRBJ2-1, the V gene TRBV21-1; the table calls TRBD2, which could not be checked here. TRBV21-1 is shown as a pseudogene. The CDR3 spans 19 residues. The CDR3 is CASSKARLAGDLSYNEQFF. The CDR3 DNA sequence: TGTGCCAGCAGCAAAGCCCGACTAGCGGGGGACCTCTCCTACAATGAGCAGTTCTTC.

This chain links TRBV5-1 with TRBJ1-5; no firm D call. Trimming removed 0 bases at V and 3 bases at J, with 13 bases between. This CDR3 comprises 16 residues. CDR1 and CDR2 (germline): SGHRS, YFSETQ. In DNA form, the CDR3 reads TGCGCCAGCAGCTTGGTGTCCCGGGAAAACAATCAGCCCCAGCATTTT. Its protein product is CASSLVSRENNQPQHF.

This clone came up a few times. The J gene is TRBJ1-5, the V gene TRBV6-5; 9 bases are a match to TRBD1. The CDR3 spans 15 residues. Germline values: CDR1 MNHEY, CDR2 SVGAGI. V gave up 5 bases and J gave up 2 bases; unmatched junction bases: 4. The CDR3 DNA follows: TGTGCCAGCAGTGGGACAGGGTCCCGCAATCAGCCCCAGCATTTT. Translated, it gives CASSGTGSRNQPQHF.

V is TRBV7-8 and J is TRBJ1-3, with unresolved D. The V gene's germline CDR1 is SGHVS and CDR2 FQNEAQ. The CDR3 is 17 amino acids. Trimming removed 5 bases from V and 0 bases from J, with 17 bases in between. CDR3 in amino acids: CASSLRLLTSSGNTIYF. The CDR3 bases are TGTGCCAGCAGCCTCCGCCTTCTCACAAGCTCTGGAAACACCATATATTTT. The whole variable domain, remainder taken from reference TRBV7-8 and TRBJ1-3, is GAGVSQSPRYKVAKRGQDVALRCDPISGHVSLFWYQQALGQGPEFLTYFQNEAQLDKSGLPSDRFFAERPEGSVSTLKIQRTQQEDSAVYLCASSLRLLTSSGNTIYFGEGSWLTVV.

The chain uses TRBV5-4 and TRBJ1-5; 10 bases are shared with TRBD1. V was pared by 4 bases and J by 7 bases, with 5 bases of the junction left unmatched. Per germline, CDR1 SGHNT and CDR2 YYREEE (reference sequence). The CDR3 is made up of 14 amino acids. CDR3: CASSPGTGVQPQHF. The CDR3 DNA sequence: TGTGCCAGCAGCCCCGGGACAGGGGTGCAGCCCCAGCATTTT.

The chain carries TRBV28 and TRBJ2-2, with D tentatively TRBD2 (5 bases). CDR3 length: 15 residues. Germline V gene data show CDR1 as MDHEN and CDR2 as SYDVKM. Trimming stripped 1 base from V and 5 bases from J, with 11 bases between. DNA of the CDR3: TGTGCCAGCAGTTTATCGGACTCGGGGACCGGGGAGCTGTTTTTT. Protein sequence: CASSLSDSGTGELFF. Together with reference TRBV28 and TRBJ2-2, the CDR3 gives the full variable domain: DVKVTQSSRYLVKRTGEKVFLECVQDMDHENMFWYRQDPGLGLRLIYFSYDVKMKEKGDIPEGYSVSREKKERFSLILESASTNQTSMYLCASSLSDSGTGELFFGEGSRLTVL.

V usage is TRBV9 and J usage is TRBJ1-2; 10 nucleotides match TRBD1. Trimming removed 2 bases from V and 6 bases from J; junction bases left unmatched: 10. The germline gives CDR1 SGDLS, CDR2 YYNGEE. The CDR3 loop spans 16 amino acids. CDR3 sequence: CASSVGPGTGADGYTF. The CDR3 DNA sequence: TGTGCCAGCAGCGTCGGTCCAGGGACAGGGGCGGATGGCTACACCTTC.

The chain couples TRBV19 to TRBJ2-1; D possibly corresponds to TRBD1 (6 bases). The CDR3 has 13 amino acids. Germline V gene sequence: CDR1 LNHDA, CDR2 SQIVND (reference sequence). V gave up 6 bases and J gave up 9 bases, with 15 bases separating them. The DNA of the CDR3 is TGTGCCAGTAGCCTCACTAACAGGGCTGAGCAGTTCTTC. It is translated as CASSLTNRAEQFF.

This clone was seen only once. The chain recombines TRBV6-5 with TRBJ2-7; 11 bases map to TRBD1. The CDR3 has 13 residues. V lost 6 bases and J lost 2; bases outside the gene matches: 0. Germline assignment: CDR1 MNHEY and CDR2 SVGAGI. The CDR3 DNA is TGTGCCAGCAGGGGACAGGGGGCCTACGAGCAGTACTTC. Its translation: CASRGQGAYEQYF.

In DNA form, the CDR3 reads TGTGCCAGCAGCAGACCTAGCGGGAGGGCCGCTCCCTACGAGCAGTACTTC. Amino acids: CASSRPSGRAAPYEQYF. The V call is TRBV21-1, the J call TRBJ2-7; the table's D call, TRBD2, was not checked against the DNA. TRBV21-1 is designated a pseudogene. The CDR3 runs to 17 residues.

This clone was counted a single time. The rearrangement uses TRBV4-1 and TRBJ2-2; 10 bases are shared with TRBD1. This CDR3 spans 15 amino acids. The J segment lost 7 bases and the V segment lost 1 base, leaving 3 bases of the junction unmatched. CDR1 is MGHRA, CDR2 YSYEKL, per germline. The CDR3 nucleotides read TGCGCCAGCAGCCAAGGACAGGGGGCAGGCGGGGAGCTGTTTTTT. Amino acid sequence: CASSQGQGAGGELFF.

The V call is TRBV10-3, the J call TRBJ2-3; unclear D gene. The CDR3 length is 13 residues. Trimming shortened V by 2 bases and J by 7 bases, and 10 bases separated the two germline ends. Germline V gives CDR1 ENHRY, CDR2 SYGVKD. CDR3 in amino acids: CAISEDSPNTQYF. The CDR3 DNA sequence: TGTGCCATCAGTGAGGACTCCCCCAATACGCAGTATTTT.

The count of this clone is one. CDR3: CASSVSAGEPNIQYF. The DNA of the CDR3 is TGTGCCAGCAGCGTTTCTGCGGGGGAACCAAACATTCAGTACTTC. The chain recombines TRBV9 with TRBJ2-4; 7 bases match TRBD2. The ends lost 2 bases at V and 6 bases at J; junction bases unmatched: 8. Germline CDR1 SGDLS, CDR2 YYNGEE. CDR3 size: 15 residues.

With respect to this clone: A junction end diverges from the germline sequence, so it may reflect a read error. The chain employs TRBV2 and TRBJ1-2; no reliable D call. The CDR3 loop spans 12 amino acids. The germline gives CDR1 SNHLY, CDR2 FYNNEI. Here the CDR3 reads CASNGNSYGYTF. The CDR3 coding sequence is TGTGCTAGCAATGGCAATTCTTATGGCTACACCTTC.

Here the CDR3 reads CASSFRQGTDTQYF. For the CDR3, the DNA is TGTGCCAGCAGCTTCCGACAGGGCACAGATACGCAGTATTTT. The V call is TRBV7-2, the J call TRBJ2-3, with a tentative D call TRBD1 (6 bases). Germline CDR1 is SGHTA and CDR2 is FQGNSA. This CDR3 is built from 14 residues. V lost 3 bases, J lost 1 base, and 8 bases lay in between.

This chain links TRBV27 with TRBJ2-3; possible D gene TRBD1, 5 bases. Germline-derived CDR1 and CDR2 are MNHEY and SMNVEV (reference sequence). Trimming stripped 5 bases from V and 0 bases from J, with 18 bases between. This CDR3 contains 17 residues. CDR3 residues: CASSAPNWGSSTDTQYF. CDR3 in DNA: TGTGCCAGCAGTGCCCCCAACTGGGGCAGTAGCACAGATACGCAGTATTTT.

This chain uses TRBV28 with TRBJ2-4; TRBD1 matches at 10 bases. The junction had 8 bases not matched to a gene; V was cut back by 3 bases and J by 0 bases. CDR3 length: 18 amino acids. Germline V lookup: CDR1 MDHEN, CDR2 SYDVKM. The CDR3 sequence: CASSFETGGLLAKNIQYF. The CDR3 nucleotides are TGTGCCAGCAGTTTTGAGACAGGGGGCTTGTTAGCCAAAAACATTCAGTACTTC.

V gene TRBV27 combines with J gene TRBJ2-7, with a possible D match to TRBD2 (6 bases). CDR1 is MNHEY and CDR2 is SMNVEV in the germline V gene (reference sequence). The CDR3 spans 16 residues. V lost 1 base and J lost 2, with 15 bases in between. CDR3 nucleotide sequence: TGTGCCAGCAGTTTATTCCCCCCGGGAGAGGCCTACGAGCAGTACTTC. Its translation is CASSLFPPGEAYEQYF.

The chain is built from TRBV28 and TRBJ2-5; TRBD1 matches 10 bases. CDR1 and CDR2 from the germline V gene are MDHEN and SYDVKM. The CDR3 loop spans 13 amino acids. Trimming at V came to 6 bases and at J to 2 bases, leaving 0 bases not matched to a gene. CDR3 residues: CASRGQGQETQYF. The CDR3 nucleotides are TGTGCCAGCAGGGGACAGGGGCAAGAGACCCAGTACTTC.

V usage is TRBV6-4 and J usage is TRBJ1-5; D gene ambiguous. Germline CDR1 reads MRHNA; CDR2 reads SNTAGT. V lost 0 bases and J lost 0, with 3 bases in between. The CDR3 sequence is 14 residues long. The CDR3 DNA reads as TGTGCCAGCAGTGACTCCTTTAGCAATCAGCCCCAGCATTTT. This gives the protein CASSDSFSNQPQHF.

In regard to this clone: The junction departs from the called germline gene at one end, perhaps through a read error. The chain has TRBV30 and TRBJ1-3; TRBD1 matches 7 bases. Germline loops: CDR1 GTSNPN, CDR2 SVGIG (reference sequence). This CDR3 is built from 13 residues. This CDR3 reads CAGSPDRGNTIYF. In nucleotides, the CDR3 is TGTGCCGGGAGTCCGGACAGGGGAAACACCATATATTTT.

J is TRBJ2-7 and V is TRBV7-9; D is unresolved. The CDR3 sequence is 15 residues long. Germline V CDR1 and CDR2: SEHNR, FQNEAQ (reference sequence). V shed 1 base and J shed 5 bases, with 15 bases lying between them. DNA for the CDR3: TGTGCCAGCAGCTTAGAAGTGGGCCTAATAAACGAGCAGTACTTC. This encodes CASSLEVGLINEQYF. The full variable domain, with the rest looked up from reference TRBV7-9 and TRBJ2-7, is DTGVSQNPRHKITKRGQNVTFRCDPISEHNRLYWYRQTLGQGPEFLTYFQNEAQLEKSRLLSDRFSAERPKGSFSTLEIQRTEQGDSAMYLCASSLEVGLINEQYFGPGTRLTVT.

The rearrangement joins TRBV13 to TRBJ1-1; 7 bases align to TRBD1. CDR1 and CDR2 from the germline V gene are PRHDT and FYEKMQ (reference sequence). The CDR3 is 15 amino acids. Trimming at V came to 5 bases and at J to 7 bases, leaving 13 bases not matched to a gene. The CDR3: CASSPRDSLVDEAFF. CDR3 sequence (DNA): TGTGCCAGCAGCCCCCGGGACAGTTTGGTGGATGAAGCTTTCTTT.